The clone carrying this T cell receptor (beta chain) has just one count. Its antigen is as yet unknown. Generated by immunoSEQ multiplex PCR, the TCRdb table keeps only in-frame clones and is missing some. This table has approximately 100,000 clones, around 88% appearing once. The sample comes from a study of cytomegalovirus exposure and HLA in healthy donors. Study outcomes and limitations: According to the study, approximately 150 TCR beta chains were cytomegalovirus-associated. Reports described diagnosis of cytomegalovirus status by the classifier as highly specific and sensitive. There were a few CMV-associated chains whose specificity for CMV antigens was confirmed in vitro.

The clonotype originates from a woman in her 30s in good health and CMV-seronegative. The sequenced sample consisted of PBMCs.

CDR3 loop: CASSQAGEETQYF. CDR3 DNA: TGTGCCAGCAGCCAAGCGGGGGAAGAGACCCAGTACTTC. This chain connects TRBV4-2 to TRBJ2-5; D perhaps matches TRBD2 (6 bases). CDR3 length: 13 residues. The germline V gene encodes CDR1 LGHNA and CDR2 YNFKEQ. V was trimmed by 1 base and J by 3 bases, leaving 6 bases between them.